This T cell receptor (beta chain) emerged from a study of T-cell reconstitution after alpha-beta-depleted transplantation in children. Preparing the TCRbeta library involved the use of unique molecular identifiers. Each CDR3 protein is one row after TCRdb ran MiXCR on the PCR reads. The sample gives about 500,000 distinct CDR3 sequences, 30% to 35% of which show up once; approximately 2.3% is in the top ten. The CDR3 is 14 amino acids. From germline, CDR1 is SGHRS and CDR2 YFSETQ. V was clipped by 1 base and J by 7 bases; unmatched bases: 5. This sequence originates from a human donor who donated a stem cell graft to a child with aplastic anemia. The chain combines TRBV5-1 with TRBJ2-1, with 7 bases fitting TRBD1. The specimen was PBMCs from the stem cell graft donor, collected from the stem cell graft. CDR3: CASSLPVRGNEQFF. The CDR3 DNA reads TGCGCCAGCAGCTTGCCCGTCAGGGGGAATGAGCAGTTCTTC.